The present entry profiles one T cell receptor (beta chain) with its context. The antigen is unknown. This sample stems from a study of T cell responses to AZD1222 COVID-19 vaccine. Findings and limits, study-wide: The CD4 TCRs associated with vaccination extended across spike and predominated at 160-218 and 743-854. Unmutated variant regions are reportedly the target of nearly half of TCRs that are spike-specific.

Libraries were prepared by immunoSEQ multiplex PCR; TCRdb keeps only in-frame clonotypes and omits some of them. The data hold 140,000 to 150,000 clones, with more than 75% observed a single time. The sample was peripheral blood, taken on day 0 of AZD1222 vaccination. The TCR was taken from an adult in good health.

In DNA form, the CDR3 reads TGTGCCAGCATCTACCGGGACAGGACTTACGAGCAGTACTTC. It is translated as CASIYRDRTYEQYF. The J gene is TRBJ2-7, the V gene TRBV7-3, with 8 bases fitting TRBD1. Germline-derived CDR1 and CDR2 are SGHTA and FQGTGA. The CDR3 runs 14 residues. V shed 7 bases, J shed 4 bases, and the junction held 9 bases outside the gene matches.